The 8 T cell receptor beta chains listed next were all sequenced from one sample in a study of Ad26.COV2.S vaccination and SARS-CoV-2 variants. Libraries were prepared by immunoSEQ multiplex PCR; TCRdb keeps only in-frame clonotypes and omits some of them. Here the sample spans hundreds of thousands of clones, around 89% being singletons. Treatment denoted: roughly 18 received Ad26.COV2.S at low or high dose, single or two shots; about 5 received placebo; per-sample allocation not given. Material that was analyzed had been drawn on day 63 after the first vaccine or placebo injection. Sequences were derived from peripheral blood, sampled in a trial of Ad26.COV2.S vaccine versus placebo. These receptors were taken from a person between 18 and 65 years old who received the Ad26.COV2.S COVID-19 vaccine or a placebo.

The chain has TRBV7-2 and TRBJ2-7; TRBD1 matches 9 bases. The CDR3 loop spans 14 amino acids. CDR1 and CDR2 (germline): SGHTA, FQGNSA. V shed 1 base, J shed 9 bases, and the junction held 7 bases outside the gene matches. The CDR3 here is CASSLGSQGAVQYF. CDR3 sequence (DNA): TGTGCCAGCAGCTTAGGATCACAGGGGGCGGTGCAGTACTTC.

This rearrangement joins TRBV6-5 to TRBJ2-7, with 9 positions matching TRBD1. J was trimmed by 2 bases and V by 7 bases; bases with no gene match: 9. CDR1 is MNHEY and CDR2 is SVGAGI in the germline V gene. This CDR3 spans 15 amino acids. CDR3 DNA: TGTGCCAGCAAATCGGGGACAGGGCTGACCTACGAGCAGTACTTC. This gives the protein CASKSGTGLTYEQYF.

This clone was seen a single time. The chain employs TRBV7-2 and TRBJ1-4; D not resolved. This CDR3 region has 13 residues. Trimming took 1 base from V and 5 from J, leaving 5 bases between them. Germline V gene lookup returns CDR1 SGHTA and CDR2 FQGNSA. CDR3 protein: CASSLGRNEKLFF. In DNA form, the CDR3 reads TGTGCCAGCAGCTTAGGGCGGAATGAAAAACTGTTTTTT.

The chain recombines TRBV12-3 or TRBV12-4 with TRBJ1-5; D gene ambiguous. This CDR3 has 12 amino acids. V was shortened by 7 bases and J by 6 bases, with 10 bases between the two germline ends. The CDR3 DNA follows: TGTGCCAGCACCCTGGGCGGTCAGCCCCAGCATTTT. It yields the protein CASTLGGQPQHF.

The rearrangement links TRBV5-8 to TRBJ1-1; D is perhaps TRBD1 (5 bases). The CDR3 has 14 amino acids. Looked up from germline, CDR1 is SGHTS and CDR2 is YDEGEE. Trimming left V 4 bases short and J 2 bases short, with 12 bases between. CDR3 amino acids: CASSRPDRNTEAFF. The DNA for the CDR3 is TGTGCCAGCAGCCGCCCCGACAGAAACACTGAAGCTTTCTTT.

This clone has only one observation. The rearrangement links TRBV7-9 to TRBJ1-4, with D possibly TRBD1 on 5 matching bases. The CDR3 contains 16 residues. Germline V CDR1 and CDR2: SEHNR, FQNEAQ (reference sequence). V was clipped by 5 bases and J by 7 bases, with 20 bases between them. CDR3: CASSPAKGRSIEKLFF. In DNA form, the CDR3 reads TGTGCCAGCAGCCCAGCCAAGGGGCGATCCATTGAAAAACTGTTTTTT. The full variable domain, its missing parts supplied by reference TRBV7-9 and TRBJ1-4, is DTGVSQNPRHKITKRGQNVTFRCDPISEHNRLYWYRQTLGQGPEFLTYFQNEAQLEKSRLLSDRFSAERPKGSFSTLEIQRTEQGDSAMYLCASSPAKGRSIEKLFFGSGTQLSVL.

This sequence joins TRBV4-1 and TRBJ2-5; D perhaps matches TRBD1 (7 bases). V lost 0 bases and J lost 7, with 18 bases in between. The length of the CDR3 is 16 residues. CDR1 is MGHRA, CDR2 YSYEKL, per germline. DNA for the CDR3: TGCGCCAGCAGCCAAGAAGTGCCCGGGCAGGGGGGGACCCAGTACTTC. It encodes CASSQEVPGQGGTQYF.

Written as DNA, the CDR3 is TGTGCCAGCAGTCTCGCCAGGGCCGATACGCAGTATTTT. It is translated as CASSLARADTQYF. V gene TRBV6-5 combines with J gene TRBJ2-3, with D possibly TRBD1 on 5 matching bases. CDR3 length: 13 residues. The V gene lost 5 bases and the J gene lost 6 bases, with 12 bases spanning the gap. From germline, CDR1 is MNHEY and CDR2 SVGAGI.